Listed below are T cell receptor beta chains from one sample, sequenced in a study of T-cell memory formation after mild COVID-19. TCRdb redid the calling of the 5' RACE reads with MiXCR, one entry per CDR3 protein. In the table there are approximately 560,000 distinct CDR3 sequences, 15% to 20% of which are singletons. The sample consisted of PBMCs or a T cell subset sorted from them (not recorded which). The source is an adult woman who had mild COVID-19 (a few samples of this study predate the infection). Cell type and time point are not known. Both conserved end residues are part of each CDR3. The D gene is left open where the match is weak. Part of the rows lack a size; the others show once, few, many or a class for expanded clones.

clone size	V gene	J gene	D gene	CDR3 protein	CDR3 DNA
NA	TRBV6-2/TRBV6-3	TRBJ2-6	NA	CASSYSGLRVTSGANVLTF	TGTGCCAGCAGTTACTCGGGACTGAGGGTCACCTCTGGGGCCAACGTCCTGACTTTC
few	TRBV4-1	TRBJ2-7	NA	CASSQTTAYEQYF	TGCGCCAGCAGCCAAACGACCGCCTACGAGCAGTACTTC
NA	TRBV15	TRBJ1-2	NA	CATSTRPLANYGYTF	TGTGCCACCAGCACACGGCCTCTCGCTAACTATGGCTACACCTTC
few	TRBV7-6	TRBJ2-2	NA	CASSADPGLGRTGELFF	TGTGCCAGCAGCGCAGACCCAGGACTGGGTCGAACCGGGGAGCTGTTTTTT
NA	TRBV3-2	TRBJ1-5	NA	CASSQDRDRGYSNQPQHF	TGTGCCAGCAGCCAAGATCGAGACAGGGGTTATAGCAATCAGCCCCAGCATTTT
few	TRBV29-1	TRBJ2-3	TRBD1	CSVEGQGLLGTDTQYF	TGCAGCGTTGAAGGACAGGGTTTGTTAGGCACAGATACGCAGTATTTT
few	TRBV27	TRBJ1-3	NA	CASRPAYSGNTIYF	TGTGCCAGCAGACCTGCCTACTCTGGAAACACCATATATTTT
NA	TRBV9	TRBJ2-7	TRBD1	CASSVGHRGYEQYF	TGTGCCAGCAGCGTAGGCCACAGGGGATACGAGCAGTACTTC
NA	TRBV20-1	TRBJ2-7	TRBD2	CSARDLSSGSYEQYF	TGCAGTGCTAGAGATTTGTCTAGCGGGAGCTACGAGCAGTACTTC
many	TRBV6-1	TRBJ1-6	NA	CASSAGPYNSPLHF	TGTGCCAGCAGTGCAGGGCCCTATAATTCACCCCTCCACTTT
few	TRBV9	TRBJ2-3	NA	CASTVTALTDTQYF	TGTGCCAGCACGGTAACAGCCCTCACAGATACGCAGTATTTT
NA	TRBV29-1	TRBJ2-7	NA	CSGGDPHSEQYF	TGCAGCGGTGGGGACCCCCATAGCGAGCAGTACTTC
NA	TRBV7-2	TRBJ2-5	NA	CASSRTQYQETQYF	TGTGCCAGCAGCAGGACACAGTACCAAGAGACCCAGTACTTC
few	TRBV14	TRBJ1-1	TRBD1	CASSPRQGTTNTEAFF	TGTGCCAGCAGCCCGCGACAGGGTACGACGAACACTGAAGCTTTCTTT
few	TRBV4-1	TRBJ2-1	TRBD2	CASSQGGRADNEQFF	TGCGCCAGCAGCCAGGGCGGGAGGGCCGACAATGAGCAGTTCTTC
few	TRBV6-5	TRBJ2-2	NA	CASSYSPRNTGELFF	TGTGCCAGCAGTTACTCTCCCCGTAACACCGGGGAGCTGTTTTTT
NA	TRBV19	TRBJ1-1	NA	CASRRQGTEAFF	TGTGCCAGTAGAAGGCAGGGCACCGAAGCTTTCTTT